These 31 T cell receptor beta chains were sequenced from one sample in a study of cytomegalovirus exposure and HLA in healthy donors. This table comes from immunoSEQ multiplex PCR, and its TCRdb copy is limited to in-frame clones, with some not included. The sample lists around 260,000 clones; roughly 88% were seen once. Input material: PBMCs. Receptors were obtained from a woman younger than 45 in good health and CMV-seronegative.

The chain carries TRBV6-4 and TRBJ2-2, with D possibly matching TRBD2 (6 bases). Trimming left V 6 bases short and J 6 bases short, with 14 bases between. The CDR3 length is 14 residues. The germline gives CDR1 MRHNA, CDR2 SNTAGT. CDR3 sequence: CASRRGTEAGELFF. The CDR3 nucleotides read TGTGCCAGCAGACGAGGGACTGAGGCCGGGGAGCTGTTTTTT.

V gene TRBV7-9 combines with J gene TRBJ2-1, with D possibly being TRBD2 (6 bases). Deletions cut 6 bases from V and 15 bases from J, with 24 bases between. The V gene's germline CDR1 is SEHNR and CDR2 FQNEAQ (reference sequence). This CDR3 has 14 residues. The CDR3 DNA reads TGTGCCAGCAGGGACACCGGGAGTCAGGTTCAATGGTTCTTC. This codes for CASRDTGSQVQWFF.

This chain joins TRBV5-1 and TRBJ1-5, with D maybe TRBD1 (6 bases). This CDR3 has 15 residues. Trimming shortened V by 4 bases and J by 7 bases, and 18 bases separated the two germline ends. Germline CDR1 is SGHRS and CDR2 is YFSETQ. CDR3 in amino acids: CASSPGTLERQPQHF. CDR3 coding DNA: TGCGCCAGCAGCCCCGGGACACTAGAACGGCAGCCCCAGCATTTT.

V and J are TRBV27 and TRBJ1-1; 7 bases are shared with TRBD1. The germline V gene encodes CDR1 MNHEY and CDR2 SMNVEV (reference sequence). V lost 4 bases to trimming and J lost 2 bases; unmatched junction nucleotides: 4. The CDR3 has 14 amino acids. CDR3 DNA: TGTGCCAGCAGTTGGGACAGCCGAAACACTGAAGCTTTCTTT. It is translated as CASSWDSRNTEAFF.

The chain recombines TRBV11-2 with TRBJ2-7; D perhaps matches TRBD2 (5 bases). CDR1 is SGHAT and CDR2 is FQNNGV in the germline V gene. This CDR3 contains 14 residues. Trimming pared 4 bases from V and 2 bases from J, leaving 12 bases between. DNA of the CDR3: TGTGCCAGCAGCTGGACTTACGTAGCCTACGAGCAGTACTTC. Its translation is CASSWTYVAYEQYF.

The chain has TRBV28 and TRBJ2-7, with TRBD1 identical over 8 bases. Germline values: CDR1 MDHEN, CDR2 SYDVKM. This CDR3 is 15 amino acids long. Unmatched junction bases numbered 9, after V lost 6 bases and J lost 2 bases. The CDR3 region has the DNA TGTGCCAGCAGCTCCGTGACAGGGGTCCCCTACGAGCAGTACTTC. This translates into CASSSVTGVPYEQYF.

This CDR3 reads CASSSGQGIWNQPQHF. CDR3 nucleotides: TGTGCCAGCAGCTCAGGACAGGGGATTTGGAATCAGCCCCAGCATTTT. This chain joins TRBV5-6 and TRBJ1-5; 9 bases are a match to TRBD1. The CDR3 is made up of 16 amino acids. The trim removed 3 bases at V and 4 bases at J, leaving 8 bases unmatched. Germline V CDR1 and CDR2: SGHDT, YYEEEE.

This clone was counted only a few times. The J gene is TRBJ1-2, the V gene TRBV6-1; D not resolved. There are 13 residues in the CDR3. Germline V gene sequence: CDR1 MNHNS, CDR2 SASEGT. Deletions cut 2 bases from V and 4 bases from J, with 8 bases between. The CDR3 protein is CASSEWAIYGYTF. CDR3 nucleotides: TGTGCCAGCAGTGAATGGGCCATCTATGGCTACACCTTC.

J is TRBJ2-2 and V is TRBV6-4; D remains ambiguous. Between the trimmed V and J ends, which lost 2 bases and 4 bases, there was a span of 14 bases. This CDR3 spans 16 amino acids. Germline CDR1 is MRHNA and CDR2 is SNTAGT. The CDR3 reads CASSDPQRSPTGELFF. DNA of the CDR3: TGTGCCAGCAGTGACCCTCAGCGATCACCCACCGGGGAGCTGTTTTTT.

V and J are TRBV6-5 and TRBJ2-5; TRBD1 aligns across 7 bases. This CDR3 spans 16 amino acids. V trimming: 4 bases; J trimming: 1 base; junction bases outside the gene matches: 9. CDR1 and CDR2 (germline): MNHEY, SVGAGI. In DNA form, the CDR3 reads TGTGCCAGCAGTTCCATTCCGGGACAGTTCCAAGAGACCCAGTACTTC. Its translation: CASSSIPGQFQETQYF.

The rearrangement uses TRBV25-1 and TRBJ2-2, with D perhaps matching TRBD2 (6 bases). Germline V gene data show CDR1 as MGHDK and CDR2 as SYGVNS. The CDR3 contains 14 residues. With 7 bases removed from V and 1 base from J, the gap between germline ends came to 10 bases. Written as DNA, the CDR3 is TGTGCCAGCACTGGGCGGGAGAACACCGGGGAGCTGTTTTTT. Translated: CASTGRENTGELFF. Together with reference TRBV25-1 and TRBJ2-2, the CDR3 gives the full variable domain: EADIYQTPRYLVIGTGKKITLECSQTMGHDKMYWYQQDPGMELHLIHYSYGVNSTEKGDLSSESTVSRIRTEHFPLTLESARPSHTSQYLCASTGRENTGELFFGEGSRLTVL.

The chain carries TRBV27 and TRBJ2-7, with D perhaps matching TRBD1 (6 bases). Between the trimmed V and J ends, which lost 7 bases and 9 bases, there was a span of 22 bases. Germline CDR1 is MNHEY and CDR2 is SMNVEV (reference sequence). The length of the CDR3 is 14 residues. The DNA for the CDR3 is TGTGCCAGCAACCCTACAGGGCCCGGCGTTGGGCAGTACTTC. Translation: CASNPTGPGVGQYF.

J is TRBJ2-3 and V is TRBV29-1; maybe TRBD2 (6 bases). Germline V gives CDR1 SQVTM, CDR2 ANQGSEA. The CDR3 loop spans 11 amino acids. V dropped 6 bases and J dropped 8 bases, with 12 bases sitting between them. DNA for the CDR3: TGCAGCGTCCCCGGGAGAGGTACGCAGTATTTT. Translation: CSVPGRGTQYF.

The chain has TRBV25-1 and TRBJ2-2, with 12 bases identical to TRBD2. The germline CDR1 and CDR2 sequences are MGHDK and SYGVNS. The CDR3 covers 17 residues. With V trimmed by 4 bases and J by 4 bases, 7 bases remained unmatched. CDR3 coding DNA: TGTGCCAGCAGTGGAGGGACTAGCGGGTGGTCCACCGGGGAGCTGTTTTTT. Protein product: CASSGGTSGWSTGELFF. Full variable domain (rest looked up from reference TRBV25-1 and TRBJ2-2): EADIYQTPRYLVIGTGKKITLECSQTMGHDKMYWYQQDPGMELHLIHYSYGVNSTEKGDLSSESTVSRIRTEHFPLTLESARPSHTSQYLCASSGGTSGWSTGELFFGEGSRLTVL.

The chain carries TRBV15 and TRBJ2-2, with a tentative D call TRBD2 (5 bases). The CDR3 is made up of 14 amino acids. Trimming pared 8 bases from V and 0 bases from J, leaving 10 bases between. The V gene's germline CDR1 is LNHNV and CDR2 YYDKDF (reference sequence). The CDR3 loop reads CATGEPPNTGELFF. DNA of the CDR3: TGTGCCACCGGGGAGCCCCCGAACACCGGGGAGCTGTTTTTT.

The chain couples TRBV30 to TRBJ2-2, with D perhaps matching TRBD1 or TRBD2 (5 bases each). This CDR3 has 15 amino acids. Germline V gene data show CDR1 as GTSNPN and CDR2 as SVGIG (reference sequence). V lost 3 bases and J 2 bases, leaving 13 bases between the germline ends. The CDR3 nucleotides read TGTGCCTGGAGACACTTCGGGGCCAACACCGGGGAGCTGTTTTTT. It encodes CAWRHFGANTGELFF.

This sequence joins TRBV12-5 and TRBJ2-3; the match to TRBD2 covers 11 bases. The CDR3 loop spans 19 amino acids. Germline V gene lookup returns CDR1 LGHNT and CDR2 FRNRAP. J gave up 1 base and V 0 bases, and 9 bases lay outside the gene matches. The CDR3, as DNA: TGTGCTAGTGGTTTGGTACTTCTAGGACTAGCGGGCCGCACAGATACGCAGTATTTT. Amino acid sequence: CASGLVLLGLAGRTDTQYF.

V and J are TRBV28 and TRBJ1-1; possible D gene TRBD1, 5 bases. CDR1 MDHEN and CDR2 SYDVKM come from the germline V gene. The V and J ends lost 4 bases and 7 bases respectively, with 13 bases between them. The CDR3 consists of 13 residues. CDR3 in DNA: TGTGCCAGCAGTTCCAGGGTGCTGGGTGAAGCTTTCTTT. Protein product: CASSSRVLGEAFF.

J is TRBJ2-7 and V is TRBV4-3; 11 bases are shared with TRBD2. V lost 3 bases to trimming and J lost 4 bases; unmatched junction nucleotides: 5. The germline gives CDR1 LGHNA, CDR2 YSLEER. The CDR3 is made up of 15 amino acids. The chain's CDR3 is CASSQETSGSYEQYF. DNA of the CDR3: TGCGCCAGCAGCCAGGAAACTAGCGGGAGTTACGAGCAGTACTTC.

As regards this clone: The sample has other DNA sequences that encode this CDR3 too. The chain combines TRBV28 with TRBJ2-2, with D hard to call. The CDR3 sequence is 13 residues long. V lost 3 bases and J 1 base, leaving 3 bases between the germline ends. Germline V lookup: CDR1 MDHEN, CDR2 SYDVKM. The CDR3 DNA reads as TGTGCCAGCAGTTTCCGGAACACCGGGGAGCTGTTTTTT. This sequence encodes CASSFRNTGELFF.

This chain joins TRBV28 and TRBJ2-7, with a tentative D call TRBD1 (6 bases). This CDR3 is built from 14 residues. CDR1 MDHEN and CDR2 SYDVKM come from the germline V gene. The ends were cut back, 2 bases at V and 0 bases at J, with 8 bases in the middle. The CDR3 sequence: CASSLQGSSYEQYF. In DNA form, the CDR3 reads TGTGCCAGCAGTTTACAGGGGTCCTCCTACGAGCAGTACTTC.

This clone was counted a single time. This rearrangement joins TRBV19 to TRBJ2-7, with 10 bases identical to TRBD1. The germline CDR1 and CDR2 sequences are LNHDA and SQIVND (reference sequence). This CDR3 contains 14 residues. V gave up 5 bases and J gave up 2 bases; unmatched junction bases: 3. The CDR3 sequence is CASSPGQGPYEQYF. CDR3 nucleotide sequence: TGTGCCAGTAGTCCGGGACAGGGGCCCTACGAGCAGTACTTC.

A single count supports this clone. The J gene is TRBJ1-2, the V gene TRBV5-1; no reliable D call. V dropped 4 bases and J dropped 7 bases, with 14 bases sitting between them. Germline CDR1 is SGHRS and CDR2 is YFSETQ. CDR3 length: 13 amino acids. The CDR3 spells CASSVQSDLGYTF. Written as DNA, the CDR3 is TGCGCCAGCAGCGTGCAGAGCGATCTTGGCTACACCTTC.

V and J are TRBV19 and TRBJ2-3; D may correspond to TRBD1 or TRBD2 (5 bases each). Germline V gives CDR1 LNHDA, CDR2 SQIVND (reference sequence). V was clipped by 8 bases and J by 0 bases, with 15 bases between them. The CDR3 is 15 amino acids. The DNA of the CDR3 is TGTGCCAGTGGACACGGGGATAGTAGCACAGATACGCAGTATTTT. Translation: CASGHGDSSTDTQYF.

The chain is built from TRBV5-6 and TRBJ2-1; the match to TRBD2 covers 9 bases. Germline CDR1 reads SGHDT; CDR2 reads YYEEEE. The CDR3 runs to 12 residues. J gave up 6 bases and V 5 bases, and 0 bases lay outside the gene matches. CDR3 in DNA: TGTGCCAGCAGGCGGGGGGGCAATGAGCAGTTCTTC. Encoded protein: CASRRGGNEQFF.

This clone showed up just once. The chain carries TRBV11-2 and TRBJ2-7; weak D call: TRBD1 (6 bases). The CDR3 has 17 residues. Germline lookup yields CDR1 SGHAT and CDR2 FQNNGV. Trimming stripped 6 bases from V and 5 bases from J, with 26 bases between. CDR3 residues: CASRRTVRKGRGDEQYF. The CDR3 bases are TGTGCCAGCAGGAGGACAGTCCGTAAGGGGAGAGGGGACGAGCAGTACTTC.

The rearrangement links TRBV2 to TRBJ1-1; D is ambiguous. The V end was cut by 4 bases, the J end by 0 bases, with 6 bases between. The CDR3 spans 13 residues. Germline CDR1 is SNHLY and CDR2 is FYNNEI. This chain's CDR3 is CASSGVMNTEAFF. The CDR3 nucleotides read TGTGCCAGCAGTGGGGTCATGAACACTGAAGCTTTCTTT.

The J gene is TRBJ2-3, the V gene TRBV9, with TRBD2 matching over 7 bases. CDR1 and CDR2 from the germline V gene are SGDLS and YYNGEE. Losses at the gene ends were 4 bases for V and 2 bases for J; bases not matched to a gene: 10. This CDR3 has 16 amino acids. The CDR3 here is CASSPSPRGFTDTQYF. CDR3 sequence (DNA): TGTGCCAGCAGCCCATCCCCGCGGGGGTTCACAGATACGCAGTATTTT.

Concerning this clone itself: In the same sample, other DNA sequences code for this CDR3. The CDR3 DNA is TGTGCCAGCAGCCTTGGACAGGGTGGACAGCCCCAGCATTTT. Translated, it gives CASSLGQGGQPQHF. The gene calls are TRBV5-6 and TRBJ1-5, with 8 positions matching TRBD1. Germline-derived CDR1 and CDR2 are SGHDT and YYEEEE. This CDR3 comprises 14 residues. Germline trimming cut 4 bases from V and 7 bases from J; bases unmatched to any gene: 7.

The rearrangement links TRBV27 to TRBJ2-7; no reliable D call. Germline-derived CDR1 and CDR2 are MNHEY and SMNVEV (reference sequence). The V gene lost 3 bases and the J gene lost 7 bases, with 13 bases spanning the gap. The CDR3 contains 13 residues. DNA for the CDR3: TGTGCCAGCAGTTTCCCCTCCTCCGGGGAGCAGTACTTC. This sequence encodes CASSFPSSGEQYF.

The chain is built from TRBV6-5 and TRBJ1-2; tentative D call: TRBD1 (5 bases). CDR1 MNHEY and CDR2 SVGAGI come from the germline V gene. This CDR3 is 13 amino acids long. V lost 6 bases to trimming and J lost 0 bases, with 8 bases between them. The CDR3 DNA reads TGTGCCAGCAGGGTGACAGCTAACTATGGCTACACCTTC. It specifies CASRVTANYGYTF.